The rows below give T cell receptor beta chains drawn from one sample of a study of regulatory dendritic cells for organ transplantation. Some clones are missing from TCRdb's copy, which holds only in-frame ones; the method was immunoSEQ multiplex PCR. Counted here are about 29,000 clones, about 79% occurring once; the ten biggest clones make up roughly 2.4%. Sequencing was performed on memory CD4+ T cells from blood. The receptors come from a human donor in good health. The CDR3 runs from the conserved cysteine through the conserved F or W. D genes are given only for firm matches.

j_call v_call d_call cdr3_nt cdr3_aa
TRBJ2-3 TRBV7-2 NA TGTGCCAGCAATGAGTTCCCTGAAGATACGCAGTATTTT CASNEFPEDTQYF
TRBJ1-4 TRBV15 TRBD1 TGTGCCACCAATCGGGACAGAAATGAAAAACTGTTTTTT CATNRDRNEKLFF
TRBJ2-1 TRBV29-1 TRBD2 TGCAGCGTGCTCACACTAGCGGGGGGGCCTTTGTCCTACAATGAGCAGTTCTTC CSVLTLAGGPLSYNEQFF
TRBJ2-3 TRBV11-3 NA TGTGCCAGCAGCCCCGACCGGGGCACAGATACGCAGTATTTT CASSPDRGTDTQYF
TRBJ2-7 TRBV6-6 NA TGTGCCAGCAGACCCGCCGGCTACGAGCAGTACTTC CASRPAGYEQYF
TRBJ1-1 TRBV19 TRBD1 TGTGCCAGTAGTCGACAGGGAGGCACTGAAGCTTTCTTT CASSRQGGTEAFF
TRBJ1-5 TRBV19 NA TGTGCCAGTAGTATAACAGACCATCAGCCCCAGCATTTT CASSITDHQPQHF
TRBJ2-1 TRBV9 TRBD1 TGTGCCAGCAGCCCCCGGGACAGATCCTACAATGAGCAGTTCTTC CASSPRDRSYNEQFF
TRBJ1-1 TRBV19 TRBD1 TGTGCCAGTAGTTCAGCTGCCGGGACAGTCTTCAAGAACACTGAAGCTTTCTTT CASSSAAGTVFKNTEAFF
TRBJ1-2 TRBV21-1 NA TGTGCCAGCCAGGGGGGGGCCGTGAGAAAGGGCTACACCTTC CASQGGAVRKGYTF
TRBJ1-2 TRBV28 NA TGTGCCAGCACATCTTACCGGAGGTCCTATGGCTACACCTTC CASTSYRRSYGYTF